Each of the 18 T cell receptor beta chains below was sequenced from the same sample in a study of early stage breast cancer tumors. Sequenced by immunoSEQ multiplex PCR; TCRdb stores in-frame clones only, minus some. In the table there are about 21,000 clones, roughly 76% of which are singletons. The sequencing input was blood. These receptors were collected from a person between 55 and 70 years old with breast cancer.

The chain has TRBV5-1 and TRBJ2-1; 11 positions agree with TRBD2. V lost 7 bases to trimming and J lost 0 bases; unmatched junction nucleotides: 6. Germline-derived CDR1 and CDR2 are SGHRS and YFSETQ. This CDR3 has 16 amino acids. The DNA of the CDR3 is TGCGCCAGCGCTCTAGCGGGGGGAAGCTCCTACAATGAGCAGTTCTTC. Protein: CASALAGGSSYNEQFF.

J is TRBJ1-1 and V is TRBV6-6; 8 positions agree with TRBD1. The CDR3 has 14 amino acids. Germline values: CDR1 MNHNY, CDR2 SVGAGI (reference sequence). J gave up 4 bases and V 5 bases, and 6 bases lay outside the gene matches. CDR3 residues: CASSPTGGSTEAFF. The CDR3 DNA reads TGTGCCAGCAGTCCTACAGGGGGTAGCACTGAAGCTTTCTTT.

V and J are TRBV6-5 and TRBJ2-1; 8 nucleotides line up with TRBD2. Germline CDR1 is MNHEY and CDR2 is SVGAGI. The CDR3 loop spans 15 amino acids. V lost 6 bases to trimming and J lost 5 bases; unmatched junction nucleotides: 9. The CDR3 loop is CASRSGTRANNEQFF. The CDR3 nucleotides read TGTGCCAGCAGATCCGGGACTAGGGCTAACAATGAGCAGTTCTTC.

This clone was observed a few times. The chain employs TRBV5-5 and TRBJ1-2; no reliable D call. Per the germline V gene, CDR1 is SGHKS and CDR2 is YYEKEE (reference sequence). The CDR3 is made up of 13 amino acids. V lost 4 bases, J lost 2 bases, and 9 bases lay in between. CDR3 in DNA: TGTGCCAGCAGCCTTGGAAGGAACTATGGCTACACCTTC. Amino acids: CASSLGRNYGYTF.

The chain recombines TRBV29-1 with TRBJ1-2, with D maybe TRBD1 (5 bases). Trimming stripped 4 bases from V and 6 bases from J, with 12 bases between. Germline V gene sequence: CDR1 SQVTM, CDR2 ANQGSEA. The CDR3 extends over 12 amino acids. The CDR3 loop is CSVAVQGHGYTF. CDR3 nucleotide sequence: TGCAGCGTTGCGGTCCAGGGACATGGCTACACCTTC.

The rearrangement uses TRBV6-1 and TRBJ2-4; perhaps TRBD2 as D (5 bases). Germline V lookup: CDR1 MNHNS, CDR2 SASEGT. This CDR3 region has 14 residues. V lost 7 bases to trimming and J lost 4 bases, with 14 bases between them. CDR3 nucleotide sequence: TGTGCCAGCACTCAGAATAGCGCGAAAAACATTCAGTACTTC. Its translation is CASTQNSAKNIQYF.

This clone was picked up one time. V gene TRBV2 combines with J gene TRBJ2-7; 11 bases fit TRBD2. The CDR3 consists of 14 residues. Germline CDR1 and CDR2: SNHLY and FYNNEI. Losses at the gene ends were 6 bases for V and 5 bases for J; bases not matched to a gene: 6. In DNA, the CDR3 is TGTGCCAGCAGAACTAGCGGGAGTTTCAACGAGCAGTACTTC. Protein sequence: CASRTSGSFNEQYF. Full variable domain (missing parts from reference TRBV2 and TRBJ2-7): EPEVTQTPSHQVTQMGQEVILRCVPISNHLYFYWYRQILGQKVEFLVSFYNNEISEKSEIFDDQFSVERPDGSNFTLKIRSTKLEDSAMYFCASRTSGSFNEQYFGPGTRLTVT.

The J gene is TRBJ2-5, the V gene TRBV5-1; TRBD1 matches at 7 bases. The germline gives CDR1 SGHRS, CDR2 YFSETQ. The CDR3 is made up of 16 amino acids. With 4 bases clipped from V and 5 bases from J, the junction kept 14 bases outside the gene matches. In nucleotides, the CDR3 is TGCGCCAGCAGCCCGGGACAGAATGCCTGGCAGGAGACCCAGTACTTC. Protein product: CASSPGQNAWQETQYF.

V and J are TRBV6-1 and TRBJ2-3; 10 nucleotides line up with TRBD1. V gave up 2 bases and J gave up 4 bases; unmatched junction bases: 6. CDR1 is MNHNS, CDR2 SASEGT, per germline. This CDR3 region has 16 residues. DNA of the CDR3: TGTGCCAGCAGTGAACGGACAGGGGGAGGTCCAGATACGCAGTATTTT. Residues: CASSERTGGGPDTQYF.

V is TRBV11-3 and J is TRBJ2-5; the D gene is possibly TRBD2 (6 bases). The CDR3 consists of 15 residues. V lost 5 bases and J 5 bases, leaving 18 bases between the germline ends. Germline CDR1 reads SGHNT; CDR2 reads YENEEA. This chain's CDR3 is CASSPTGGALETQYF. CDR3 DNA sequence: TGTGCCAGCAGCCCGACTGGCGGGGCACTGGAGACCCAGTACTTC.

This rearrangement joins TRBV15 to TRBJ1-2; TRBD1 agrees at 7 bases. The CDR3 totals 16 residues. Germline values: CDR1 LNHNV, CDR2 YYDKDF (reference sequence). Losses at the gene ends were 5 bases for V and 3 bases for J; bases not matched to a gene: 12. The CDR3 loop is CATSPRDSLLYYGYTF. CDR3 coding DNA: TGTGCCACCAGCCCCCGGGACAGCCTCTTGTACTATGGCTACACCTTC.

The chain uses TRBV18 and TRBJ1-2, with D uncertain. The V and J ends lost 6 bases and 4 bases respectively, with 18 bases between them. Germline V gene lookup returns CDR1 KGHSH and CDR2 LQKENI. CDR3 size: 15 residues. CDR3 residues: CASSTSDGELYGYTF. CDR3 in DNA: TGTGCCAGCTCCACCTCGGACGGCGAGCTCTATGGCTACACCTTC.

The chain has TRBV5-1 and TRBJ2-1; 8 nucleotides match TRBD2. The ends lost 2 bases at V and 0 bases at J; junction bases unmatched: 4. The CDR3 consists of 16 residues. Per the germline V gene, CDR1 is SGHRS and CDR2 is YFSETQ. CDR3 amino acids: CASSFSGASSYNEQFF. The DNA of the CDR3 is TGCGCCAGCAGCTTTAGCGGGGCATCCTCCTACAATGAGCAGTTCTTC. The whole variable domain, remainder taken from reference TRBV5-1 and TRBJ2-1, is KAGVTQTPRYLIKTRGQQVTLSCSPISGHRSVSWYQQTPGQGLQFLFEYFSETQRNKGNFPGRFSGRQFSNSRSEMNVSTLELGDSALYLCASSFSGASSYNEQFFGPGTRLTVL.

This chain uses TRBV6-5 with TRBJ1-5; D unclear. The V end lost 5 bases, the J end lost 7 bases, and 12 bases lay between the germline ends. Germline lookup yields CDR1 MNHEY and CDR2 SVGAGI. This CDR3 comprises 13 residues. CDR3 sequence reads: CASSGRTDQPQHF. The CDR3 DNA sequence: TGTGCCAGCAGTGGGAGGACGGACCAGCCCCAGCATTTT.

A single count supports this clone. The chain joins TRBV5-6 to TRBJ2-3; D is undetermined. Trimming took 4 bases from V and 4 from J, leaving 16 bases between them. CDR1 and CDR2 from the germline V gene are SGHDT and YYEEEE. The CDR3 length is 15 residues. CDR3 in amino acids: CASSQTTFGADTQYF. The CDR3 DNA follows: TGTGCCAGCAGCCAGACAACCTTCGGAGCAGATACGCAGTATTTT.

This chain links TRBV7-9 with TRBJ2-5; D assignment may be TRBD1 or TRBD2 (5 bases each). Germline CDR1 and CDR2: SEHNR and FQNEAQ (reference sequence). V was clipped by 1 base and J by 4 bases, with 13 bases between them. The CDR3 is made up of 15 amino acids. CDR3 DNA: TGTGCCAGCAGCTTAGGGGGCTGGGCGGGAGAGACCCAGTACTTC. Translated: CASSLGGWAGETQYF.

V gene TRBV11-1 combines with J gene TRBJ2-1; D possibly corresponds to TRBD2 (6 bases). Germline V gene data show CDR1 as SGHAT and CDR2 as FQDESV (reference sequence). The germline V and J ends were trimmed by 5 bases and 11 bases, with 22 bases remaining between them. This CDR3 has 15 residues. CDR3 region: CASSPRDSSLMKQFF. CDR3 bases: TGTGCCAGCAGCCCCCGGGACTCCAGCCTTATGAAGCAGTTCTTC.

The CDR3 DNA sequence: TGTGCCAGTAGGACAGGGGGGCCCAACTATGGCTACACCTTC. It encodes CASRTGGPNYGYTF. The V call is TRBV19, the J call TRBJ1-2; 9 positions agree with TRBD1. Germline V gene lookup returns CDR1 LNHDA and CDR2 SQIVND (reference sequence). The CDR3 sequence is 14 residues long. Trimming took 6 bases from V and 2 from J; bases not matched to a gene: 4.